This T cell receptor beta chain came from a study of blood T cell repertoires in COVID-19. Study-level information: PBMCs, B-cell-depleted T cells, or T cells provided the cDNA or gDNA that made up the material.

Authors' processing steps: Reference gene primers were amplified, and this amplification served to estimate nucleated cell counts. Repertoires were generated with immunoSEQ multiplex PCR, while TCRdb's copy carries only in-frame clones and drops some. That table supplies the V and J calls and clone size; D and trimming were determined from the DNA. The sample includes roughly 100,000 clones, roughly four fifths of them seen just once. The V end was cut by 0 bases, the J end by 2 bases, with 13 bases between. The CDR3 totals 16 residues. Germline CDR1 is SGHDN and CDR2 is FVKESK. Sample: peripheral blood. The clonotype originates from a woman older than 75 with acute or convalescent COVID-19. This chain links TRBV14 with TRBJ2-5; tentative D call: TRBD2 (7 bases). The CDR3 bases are TGTGCCAGCAGCCAAGATAGGGGGACTACTCAAGAGACCCAGTACTTC. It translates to CASSQDRGTTQETQYF.